The 21 T cell receptor beta chains given below trace back to one sample, sequenced in a study of breast tumors, draining lymph nodes, adjacent tissues. Samples came from axillary lymph nodes draining the breast cancer. TCRdb passed the multiplex PCR reads through MiXCR, listing each CDR3 protein once. The sample consists of around 190,000 distinct CDR3 sequences, approximately 30% of them appearing once. Input material: axillary lymph node tissue. The source of these receptors is a female donor with breast cancer. Some clones in this sample may be carry-over from other donors' samples.

The chain employs TRBV6-2 or TRBV6-3 and TRBJ2-5; TRBD1 matches at 8 bases. Germline loops: CDR1 MNHEY, CDR2 SVGEGT. Trimming removed 6 bases from V and 9 bases from J; junction bases left unmatched: 12. This CDR3 is built from 14 residues. The CDR3, as DNA: TGTGCCAGCAGCCCACGGGGGACAGGACCGGCCCAGTACTTC. This sequence encodes CASSPRGTGPAQYF.

This chain connects TRBV6-1 to TRBJ1-2, with 9 bases matching TRBD1. The ends lost 3 bases at V and 3 bases at J; junction bases unmatched: 8. Germline loops: CDR1 MNHNS, CDR2 SASEGT. This CDR3 comprises 16 residues. CDR3 DNA sequence: TGTGCCAGCAGTGAGACAGGGGGAAGCGGTGACTATGGCTACACCTTC. It codes for CASSETGGSGDYGYTF.

This clonotype occurred many times. The chain joins TRBV15 to TRBJ2-7; 9 nucleotides align to TRBD1. The CDR3 runs to 16 residues. Trimming took 0 bases from V and 3 from J; bases not matched to a gene: 6. Germline CDR1 and CDR2: LNHNV and YYDKDF (reference sequence). In DNA, the CDR3 is TGTGCCACCAGCAGAGATCCGGGACAGGGAATCTACGAGCAGTACTTC. Encoded protein: CATSRDPGQGIYEQYF.

This clonotype was picked up one time. Given the absence of the conserved phenylalanine or tryptophan at the CDR3 end, a read error is likely. The chain couples TRBV19 to TRBJ1-6; weak D call: TRBD1 (5 bases). V was shortened by 2 bases and J by 10 bases, with 27 bases between the two germline ends. Germline V gene sequence: CDR1 LNHDA, CDR2 SQIVND (reference sequence). The CDR3 is 19 amino acids. DNA for the CDR3: TGTGCCAGTAGTATAAGGGCGTCCAGGGTCTACCTCACCGGATCACCCCTCCACTCT. Protein: CASSIRASRVYLTGSPLHS.

This clonotype occurred many times. This chain links TRBV29-1 with TRBJ1-2, with D hard to call. With 6 bases removed from V and 2 bases from J, the gap between germline ends came to 13 bases. CDR3 length equals 13 residues. Germline V gene lookup returns CDR1 SQVTM and CDR2 ANQGSEA. CDR3 DNA sequence: TGCAGCGTCTTACCGAGGGAGAACTATGGCTACACCTTC. This translates into CSVLPRENYGYTF.

The table lists this clonotype with many counts. The gene calls are TRBV19 and TRBJ1-5; 8 bases align to TRBD1. This CDR3 has 15 residues. Trimming cost V 2 bases and J 7 bases; bases outside gene matches: 7. The germline gives CDR1 LNHDA, CDR2 SQIVND (reference sequence). The CDR3 region is CASSITVQGEQPQHF. DNA for the CDR3: TGTGCCAGTAGTATAACTGTACAGGGGGAACAGCCCCAGCATTTT. The variable domain in full, completed from reference TRBV19 and TRBJ1-5, reads DGGITQSPKYLFRKEGQNVTLSCEQNLNHDAMYWYRQDPGQGLRLIYYSQIVNDFQKGDIAEGYSVSREKKESFPLTVTSAQKNPTAFYLCASSITVQGEQPQHFGDGTRLSIL.

This clonotype was detected many times. V and J are TRBV6-6 and TRBJ2-3; 8 bases line up with TRBD2. Looked up from germline, CDR1 is MNHNY and CDR2 is SVGAGI (reference sequence). Trimming took 5 bases from V and 3 from J; bases not matched to a gene: 16. The CDR3 runs 18 residues. CDR3 in amino acids: CASSLLTGTRGQTDTQYF. CDR3 nucleotide sequence: TGTGCCAGCAGTCTCCTAACCGGGACTAGAGGTCAGACAGATACGCAGTATTTT.

The V call is TRBV6-1, the J call TRBJ2-3, with TRBD2 matching 14 bases. There are 17 residues in the CDR3. Germline V CDR1 and CDR2: MNHNS, SASEGT. The ends lost 9 bases at V and 0 bases at J; junction bases unmatched: 8. CDR3 coding DNA: TGTGCCAGTACCGGACTAGCGGGAGGTCACAGCACAGATACGCAGTATTTT. Its translation: CASTGLAGGHSTDTQYF.

This clonotype was detected many times. J is TRBJ2-2 and V is TRBV10-1; 10 bases fit TRBD2. The CDR3 sequence is 16 residues long. Losses at the gene ends were 6 bases for V and 7 bases for J; bases not matched to a gene: 11. Germline values: CDR1 WNHNN, CDR2 SYGVQD (reference sequence). This CDR3 is CASRDTSGMWIGELFF. The CDR3 nucleotides are TGCGCCAGCAGAGACACTAGCGGGATGTGGATCGGGGAGCTGTTTTTT.

This chain connects TRBV11-2 to TRBJ1-4; D not resolved. CDR3 length equals 13 residues. The germline V gene encodes CDR1 SGHAT and CDR2 FQNNGV. Between the trimmed V and J ends, which lost 5 bases and 0 bases, there was a span of 4 bases. The CDR3 bases are TGTGCCAGCAGCCCTACAACTAATGAAAAACTGTTTTTT. This gives the protein CASSPTTNEKLFF. The entire variable domain, with the rest obtained from reference TRBV11-2 and TRBJ1-4, is as follows: EAGVAQSPRYKIIEKRQSVAFWCNPISGHATLYWYQQILGQGPKLLIQFQNNGVVDDSQLPKDRFSAERLKGVDSTLKIQPAKLEDSAVYLCASSPTTNEKLFFGSGTQLSVL.

A note on this clonotype: A much larger clone lies one base from this, so it may be a read error. The chain carries TRBV9 and TRBJ1-2; D unresolved. The germline V gene encodes CDR1 SGDLS and CDR2 YYNGEE. Trimming took 0 bases from V and 4 from J, leaving 7 bases between them. The CDR3 is 13 residues long. The DNA for the CDR3 is TGTGCCAGCAGCGTAGATACCCCCTATGGCTACACCTTC. Its protein is CASSVDTPYGYTF.

V usage is TRBV12-3 or TRBV12-4 and J usage is TRBJ1-3; 8 bases align to TRBD1. V lost 4 bases to trimming and J lost 2 bases; unmatched junction nucleotides: 4. This CDR3 has 15 residues. The CDR3 nucleotides are TGTGCCAGCAGTTCCGTACAGGGGGCTGGAAACACCATATATTTT. It codes for CASSSVQGAGNTIYF.

This clonotype was seen at least ten times. The J gene is TRBJ2-5, the V gene TRBV20-1; the match to TRBD2 covers 9 bases. There are 18 residues in the CDR3. J lost 0 bases, V lost 4 bases, and 15 bases had no gene match. Germline loops: CDR1 DFQATT, CDR2 SNEGSKA (reference sequence). CDR3 protein: CSANRWASGEFYQETQYF. DNA for the CDR3: TGCAGTGCTAATAGGTGGGCTAGCGGGGAATTTTACCAAGAGACCCAGTACTTC.

By proportion, this clonotype is medium-sized. The chain recombines TRBV29-1 with TRBJ2-1; 9 nucleotides line up with TRBD2. Per germline, CDR1 SQVTM and CDR2 ANQGSEA. CDR3 size: 12 residues. V trimming: 6 bases; J trimming: 7 bases; junction bases outside the gene matches: 4. CDR3 in amino acids: CSVRAGGNEQFF. The CDR3 nucleotides are TGCAGCGTCCGAGCGGGAGGAAATGAGCAGTTCTTC.

With respect to this clonotype: A much more abundant neighbour one base away suggests this may be a read error. The V call is TRBV5-6, the J call TRBJ2-7; D remains unclear. The germline CDR1 and CDR2 sequences are SGHDT and YYEEEE. The CDR3 has 12 amino acids. With 3 bases removed from V and 4 bases from J, the gap between germline ends came to 8 bases. DNA of the CDR3: TGTGCCAGCAGCTCGGGCGTGTACGAGCAGTACTTC. Translation: CASSSGVYEQYF.

On this clonotype itself: Being one base from a much bigger clone, this may be a read error. This chain joins TRBV6-6 and TRBJ2-3; no clear D gene. The CDR3 is made up of 15 amino acids. V lost 5 bases and J lost 6, with 18 bases in between. Per the germline V gene, CDR1 is MNHNY and CDR2 is SVGAGI (reference sequence). CDR3 region: CASSQKRWSVDTQYF. The CDR3 DNA reads TGTGCCAGCAGTCAAAAGCGATGGAGTGTGGATACGCAGTATTTT.

For this clonotype: A much larger clone differs from this one at a single base, so this may be a read error. The V call is TRBV9, the J call TRBJ2-7; 9 bases are a match to TRBD1. This CDR3 contains 16 residues. Germline CDR1 and CDR2: SGDLS and YYNGEE. The CDR3 is CASSPGTGLLAYGQYF. In DNA form, the CDR3 reads TGTGCCAGCAGCCCCGGGACAGGGTTATTAGCCTACGGGCAGTACTTC. Looking up the rest from reference TRBV9 and TRBJ2-7 gives the full variable domain: DSGVTQTPKHLITATGQRVTLRCSPRSGDLSVYWYQQSLDQGLQFLIQYYNGEERAKGNILERFSAQQFPDLHSELNLSSLELGDSALYFCASSPGTGLLAYGQYFGPGTRLTVT.

The sample holds many counts of this clonotype. The chain carries TRBV12-3 or TRBV12-4 and TRBJ2-1; D is perhaps TRBD1 or TRBD2 (5 bases each). V dropped 5 bases and J dropped 1 base, with 18 bases sitting between them. The CDR3 sequence is 17 residues long. This CDR3 is CASSPLTGTWSYNEQFF. Here the CDR3 DNA reads TGTGCCAGCAGTCCCCTTACCGGGACCTGGTCCTACAATGAGCAGTTCTTC.

This clonotype occurred many times. The V gene is TRBV5-1, the J gene TRBJ2-7; 8 bases fit TRBD2. This CDR3 has 15 amino acids. Germline V gene data show CDR1 as SGHRS and CDR2 as YFSETQ. The V and J ends lost 3 bases and 5 bases, in that order; junction bases with no gene match: 10. The CDR3 spells CASSSGGPLGDEQYF. Written as DNA, the CDR3 is TGCGCCAGCAGCTCGGGGGGGCCGCTCGGGGACGAGCAGTACTTC.

V usage is TRBV11-3 and J usage is TRBJ2-5; D might be TRBD1 (6 bases). Trimming pared 6 bases from V and 4 bases from J, leaving 12 bases between. The CDR3 loop spans 13 amino acids. Germline values: CDR1 SGHNT, CDR2 YENEEA. This CDR3 reads CASRAGAGETQYF. CDR3 bases: TGTGCCAGCAGGGCAGGGGCGGGAGAGACCCAGTACTTC. Based on the CDR3 plus reference TRBV11-3 and TRBJ2-5, the full variable domain is EAGVVQSPRYKIIEKKQPVAFWCNPISGHNTLYWYLQNLGQGPELLIRYENEEAVDDSQLPKDRFSAERLKGVDSTLKIQPAELGDSAVYLCASRAGAGETQYFGPGTRLLVL.

This clonotype has a count of ten or more. CDR3 nucleotides: TGTGCCAGCAGCCCGGACAGGGATTCACCCCTCCACTTT. Translation: CASSPDRDSPLHF. The chain recombines TRBV5-6 with TRBJ1-6; the match to TRBD1 covers 8 bases. The CDR3 length is 13 residues. The V and J ends lost 4 bases and 8 bases, in that order; junction bases with no gene match: 2. Germline V gene sequence: CDR1 SGHDT, CDR2 YYEEEE.